This T cell receptor beta chain derives from a study of blood T cell repertoires in COVID-19. The overall study: COVID-19 samples from acute and convalescent phases originated in the United States, Italy and Spain.

V lost 5 bases and J lost 5; bases outside the gene matches: 11. The CDR3 is made up of 15 amino acids. CDR1 is LGHNA, CDR2 YNFKEQ, per germline. Libraries were prepared by immunoSEQ multiplex PCR; TCRdb keeps only in-frame clonotypes and omits some of them. Of 45,000 to 70,000 clones in the sample, approximately 81% were seen once. Input material: peripheral blood. The rearrangement links TRBV4-2 to TRBJ2-7; 8 nucleotides align to TRBD1. The receptor's source is a woman older than 75 with active or convalescent COVID-19. CDR3 bases: TGTGCCAGCAGCGCCTCGAGGGACAGGCCCAACGAGCAGTACTTC. Translating it yields CASSASRDRPNEQYF.